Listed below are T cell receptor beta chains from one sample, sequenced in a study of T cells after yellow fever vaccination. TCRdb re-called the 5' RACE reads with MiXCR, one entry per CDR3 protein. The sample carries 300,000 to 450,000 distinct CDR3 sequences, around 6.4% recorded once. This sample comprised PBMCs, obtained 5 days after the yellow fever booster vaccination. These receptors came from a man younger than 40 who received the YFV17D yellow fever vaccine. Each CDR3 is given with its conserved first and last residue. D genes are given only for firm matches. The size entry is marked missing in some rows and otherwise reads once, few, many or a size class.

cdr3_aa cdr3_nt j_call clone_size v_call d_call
CASSFVGLISSYEQYF TGCGCCAGCAGCTTTGTTGGGCTCATCAGCTCCTACGAGCAGTACTTC TRBJ2-7 . TRBV5-1 .
CASSLGAAPAFNEQFF TGCGCCAGCAGCTTGGGCGCAGCACCGGCCTTTAATGAGCAGTTCTTC TRBJ2-1 few TRBV5-1 .
CASSLGGTGYTNTGELFF TGCGCCAGCAGCTTGGGCGGGACAGGATACACGAACACCGGGGAGCTGTTTTTT TRBJ2-2 many TRBV5-1 TRBD1
CASSQVWLIQTGELFF TGCGCCAGCAGCCAAGTATGGCTAATTCAAACCGGGGAGCTGTTTTTT TRBJ2-2 . TRBV4-3 .
CAWEGPSRNYEQYF TGTGCCTGGGAGGGACCTAGCCGCAACTACGAGCAGTACTTC TRBJ2-7 . TRBV30 .
CASSFSVGETQYF TGTGCCAGCAGTTTTTCTGTGGGTGAGACCCAGTACTTC TRBJ2-5 many TRBV12-3/TRBV12-4 .
CATLGDTGELFF TGTGCCACCTTAGGGGACACCGGGGAGCTGTTTTTT TRBJ2-2 few TRBV24-1 .
CASSLFAEAFF TGTGCCAGCAGTTTATTCGCTGAAGCTTTCTTT TRBJ1-1 many TRBV28 .
CSARHGGESEPQHF TGCAGTGCTAGACATGGGGGGGAGTCGGAGCCCCAGCATTTT TRBJ1-5 many TRBV20-1 .
CASSPPGQEHEKLFF TGTGCCAGCAGCCCTCCGGGACAGGAGCATGAAAAACTGTTTTTT TRBJ1-4 . TRBV7-2 TRBD1
CASSSVVWTSGNTGELFF TGTGCCAGTAGCTCCGTTGTTTGGACTAGCGGTAACACCGGGGAGCTGTTTTTT TRBJ2-2 few TRBV19 TRBD2
CASSISGVYTGELFF TGTGCCAGTAGTATATCGGGGGTCTATACCGGGGAGCTGTTTTTT TRBJ2-2 . TRBV19 .
CASTFTGKDNQPQHF TGTGCCAGTACCTTTACAGGGAAGGACAATCAGCCCCAGCATTTT TRBJ1-5 few TRBV19 .
CAISGSTSGRPYEQYF TGTGCCATCAGTGGGTCAACTAGCGGGAGACCCTACGAGCAGTACTTC TRBJ2-7 . TRBV10-3 TRBD2
CASRSLDNEQFF TGTGCCAGCAGATCACTGGACAATGAGCAGTTCTTC TRBJ2-1 few TRBV5-4 .
CSVAGQGIYNEQFF TGCAGCGTAGCCGGACAGGGGATCTACAATGAGCAGTTCTTC TRBJ2-1 many TRBV29-1 TRBD1
CCARAPGTSGTTYEQYF TGCTGTGCTAGAGCTCCCGGGACTAGCGGAACTACCTACGAGCAGTACTTC TRBJ2-7 few TRBV20-1 TRBD2
CASSASSEQFF TGTGCCAGCAGCGCAAGTAGTGAGCAGTTCTTC TRBJ2-1 many TRBV21-1 .
CASSQASGPAYEQYF TGTGCCAGCAGCCAAGCGTCGGGACCGGCCTACGAGCAGTACTTC TRBJ2-7 . TRBV14 .
CASSRPDHYGYTF TGCGCCAGCAGCAGGCCAGATCACTATGGCTACACCTTC TRBJ1-2 . TRBV5-1 .
CASSPSGLYNEQFF TGTGCCAGCAGCCCGAGCGGGCTCTACAATGAGCAGTTCTTC TRBJ2-1 many TRBV7-2 .
CASSYGGTAYEQYF TGTGCCAGCAGTTATGGCGGCACCGCCTACGAGCAGTACTTC TRBJ2-7 many TRBV12-3/TRBV12-4 .
CASSKTVASKGGELFF TGCGCCAGCTCCAAAACCGTGGCCTCCAAGGGCGGGGAGCTGTTTTTT TRBJ2-2 . TRBV4-3 .
CASRRDRDTGGELFF TGTGCCAGCAGAAGGGACAGGGATACAGGCGGGGAGCTGTTTTTT TRBJ2-2 few TRBV6-2/TRBV6-3 TRBD1
CSARDLGAGGPSEQYF TGCAGTGCTAGAGATCTGGGTGCGGGAGGGCCTAGCGAGCAGTACTTC TRBJ2-7 . TRBV20-1 TRBD2
CSVGEGGSSGANVLTF TGCAGCGTTGGTGAGGGGGGCTCCTCCGGGGCCAACGTCCTGACTTTC TRBJ2-6 few TRBV29-1 .
CASSAPGGELFF TGTGCCAGCAGCGCCCCGGGGGGGGAGCTGTTTTTT TRBJ2-2 few TRBV7-3 .
CSARDGLAPYEQYF TGCAGTGCTAGAGATGGCCTAGCCCCCTACGAGCAGTACTTC TRBJ2-7 few TRBV20-1 .
CASLGGSPYEQYF TGTGCCAGCTTGGGCGGGAGCCCCTACGAGCAGTACTTC TRBJ2-7 many TRBV6-1 TRBD2
CSARDSHTDTQYF TGCAGTGCTCGGGACTCCCACACAGATACGCAGTATTTT TRBJ2-3 . TRBV20-1 .
CASSLGGLASDTQYF TGTGCCAGCAGCTTAGGCGGACTAGCGTCAGATACGCAGTATTTT TRBJ2-3 . TRBV5-6 TRBD2
CASTLDGETQYF TGTGCCAGTACACTAGATGGAGAGACCCAGTACTTC TRBJ2-5 many TRBV6-5 .
CASSPTVNSPLHF TGTGCCAGCAGCCCGACCGTTAATTCACCCCTCCACTTT TRBJ1-6 . TRBV5-6 .
CASSGHRGRTNTGELFF TGTGCCAGCAGTGGGCATAGAGGGAGGACGAACACCGGGGAGCTGTTTTTT TRBJ2-2 many TRBV6-2/TRBV6-3 .
CSASATGSEAFF TGCAGTGCTAGCGCCACAGGTAGTGAAGCTTTCTTT TRBJ1-1 few TRBV20-1 .
CASRPFGNQPQHF TGTGCCAGCAGACCGTTTGGCAATCAGCCCCAGCATTTT TRBJ1-5 . TRBV27 .
CASSSTASANEKLFF TGTGCCAGCAGCTCGACGGCCTCGGCTAATGAAAAACTGTTTTTT TRBJ1-4 . TRBV12-3/TRBV12-4 .
CATSGSGGKANEQFF TGTGCCACCAGTGGTTCGGGGGGCAAGGCCAATGAGCAGTTCTTC TRBJ2-1 . TRBV24-1 .
CASSEVQVAHYEQYF TGCGCCAGCAGTGAGGTACAGGTCGCTCACTACGAGCAGTACTTC TRBJ2-7 many TRBV10-2 .
CASSKDREETQYF TGTGCCAGCAGCAAAGACAGGGAAGAGACCCAGTACTTC TRBJ2-5 few TRBV7-2 TRBD1
CSASRPGGGDTQYF TGCAGTGCTAGTCGTCCTGGGGGAGGGGATACGCAGTATTTT TRBJ2-3 many TRBV20-1 TRBD2
CTTRSVGQETQYF TGTACCACCCGCTCCGTGGGCCAAGAGACCCAGTACTTC TRBJ2-5 . TRBV19 .
CASSFYGRGVDEQFF TGTGCCAGCAGCTTCTATGGCAGGGGGGTCGATGAGCAGTTCTTC TRBJ2-1 many TRBV7-8 .
CSATIGVYNEQFF TGCAGTGCGACTATTGGGGTCTACAATGAGCAGTTCTTC TRBJ2-1 many TRBV20-1 .
CASSPLQSLTDTQYF TGTGCCAGCAGTCCCCTGCAGTCTCTCACAGATACGCAGTATTTT TRBJ2-3 many TRBV27 .
CATSGKRSGPTDTQYF TGTGCCACCAGCGGCAAACGGAGCGGCCCCACAGATACGCAGTATTTT TRBJ2-3 many TRBV15 .
CASSQEMWESDEKLFF TGCGCCAGCAGCCAAGAAATGTGGGAGTCGGATGAAAAACTGTTTTTT TRBJ1-4 . TRBV4-3 .
CASSFTGGSPLHF TGTGCCAGCAGCTTCACTGGCGGCTCACCCCTCCACTTT TRBJ1-6 many TRBV7-2 .
CATSRASGEQFF TGTGCCACCAGCAGAGCCAGTGGTGAGCAGTTCTTC TRBJ2-1 many TRBV15 .
CASSLSASRADTQYF TGTGCCAGCAGTTTATCGGCGAGCCGGGCAGATACGCAGTATTTT TRBJ2-3 many TRBV12-3/TRBV12-4 .
CASSPTKAQYF TGTGCCAGCTCACCGACGAAGGCGCAGTATTTT TRBJ2-3 . TRBV18 .
CASRLTGGTEAFF TGTGCCAGCAGGCTAACAGGGGGCACTGAAGCTTTCTTT TRBJ1-1 many TRBV5-6 TRBD1
CASSEAWGGYTF TGTGCCAGCAGTGAGGCGTGGGGTGGCTACACCTTC TRBJ1-2 many TRBV2 .